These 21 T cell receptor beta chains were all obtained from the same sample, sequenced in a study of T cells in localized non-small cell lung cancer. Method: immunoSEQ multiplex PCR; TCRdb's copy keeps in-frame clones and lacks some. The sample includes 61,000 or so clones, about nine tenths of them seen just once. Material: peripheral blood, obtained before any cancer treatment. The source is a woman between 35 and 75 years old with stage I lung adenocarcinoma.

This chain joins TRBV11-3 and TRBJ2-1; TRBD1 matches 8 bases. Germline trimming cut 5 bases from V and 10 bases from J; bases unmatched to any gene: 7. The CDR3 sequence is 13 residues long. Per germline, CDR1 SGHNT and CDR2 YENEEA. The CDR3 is CASSPSRTGEQFF. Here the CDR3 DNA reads TGTGCCAGCAGCCCTTCTAGGACAGGGGAGCAGTTCTTC.

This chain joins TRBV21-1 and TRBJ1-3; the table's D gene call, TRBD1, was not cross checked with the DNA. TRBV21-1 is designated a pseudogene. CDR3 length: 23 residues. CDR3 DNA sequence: TGTGCCAGCAGCAAAAGAGAACGGGGGACAGGTGTCATAAAAGGAATCTCTGGAAGCACCATATATTTT. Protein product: CASSKRERGTGVIKGISGSTIYF.

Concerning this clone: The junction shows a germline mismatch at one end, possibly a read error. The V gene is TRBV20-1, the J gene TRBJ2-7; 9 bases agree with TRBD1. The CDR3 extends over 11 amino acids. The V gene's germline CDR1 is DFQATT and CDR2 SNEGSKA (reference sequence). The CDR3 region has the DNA TGCAGTTCTAGGGCCGGGACAGGGCTTTACTTC. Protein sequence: CSSRAGTGLYF.

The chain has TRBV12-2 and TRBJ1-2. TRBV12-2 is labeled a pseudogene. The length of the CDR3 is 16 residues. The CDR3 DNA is TGTGCAAGTCGCTTAGCGGTAATCGTAGCTAACTATGGCTACACCTTC. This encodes CASRLAVIVANYGYTF.

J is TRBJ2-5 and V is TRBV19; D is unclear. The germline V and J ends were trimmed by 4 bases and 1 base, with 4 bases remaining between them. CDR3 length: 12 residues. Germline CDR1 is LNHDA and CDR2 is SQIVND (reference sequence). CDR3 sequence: CASSSSQETQYF. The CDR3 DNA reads TGTGCCAGTAGTAGTTCCCAAGAGACCCAGTACTTC.

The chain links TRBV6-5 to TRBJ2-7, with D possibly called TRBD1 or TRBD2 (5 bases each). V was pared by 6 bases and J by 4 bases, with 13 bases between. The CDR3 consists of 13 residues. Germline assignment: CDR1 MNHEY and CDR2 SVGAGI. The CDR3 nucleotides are TGTGCCAGCAGCTCTTGGGACGGATACGAGCAGTACTTC. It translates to CASSSWDGYEQYF.

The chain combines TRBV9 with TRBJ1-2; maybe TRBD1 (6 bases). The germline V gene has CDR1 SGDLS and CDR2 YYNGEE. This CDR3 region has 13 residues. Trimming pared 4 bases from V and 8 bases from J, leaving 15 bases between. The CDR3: CASSSGQSRGYTF. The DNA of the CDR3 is TGTGCCAGCAGCTCAGGACAGTCCAGGGGCTACACCTTC.

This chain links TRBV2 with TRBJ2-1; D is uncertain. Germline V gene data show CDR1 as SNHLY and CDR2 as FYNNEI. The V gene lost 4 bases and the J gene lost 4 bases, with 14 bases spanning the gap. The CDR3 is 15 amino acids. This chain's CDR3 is CASSVAQVGYNEQFF. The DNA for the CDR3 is TGTGCCAGCAGTGTGGCCCAGGTCGGGTACAATGAGCAGTTCTTC.

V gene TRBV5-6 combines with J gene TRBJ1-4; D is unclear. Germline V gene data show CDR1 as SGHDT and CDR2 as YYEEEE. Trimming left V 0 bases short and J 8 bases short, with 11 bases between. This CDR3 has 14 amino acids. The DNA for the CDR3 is TGTGCCAGCAGCTTGGTTGTGGGCTCCGAAAAACTGTTTTTT. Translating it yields CASSLVVGSEKLFF.

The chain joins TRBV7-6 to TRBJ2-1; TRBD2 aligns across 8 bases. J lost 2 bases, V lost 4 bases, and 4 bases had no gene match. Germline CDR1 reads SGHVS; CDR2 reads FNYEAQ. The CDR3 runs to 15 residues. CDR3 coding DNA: TGTGCCAGCAGCTATAGTAGCGGGACCTACAATGAGCAGTTCTTC. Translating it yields CASSYSSGTYNEQFF.

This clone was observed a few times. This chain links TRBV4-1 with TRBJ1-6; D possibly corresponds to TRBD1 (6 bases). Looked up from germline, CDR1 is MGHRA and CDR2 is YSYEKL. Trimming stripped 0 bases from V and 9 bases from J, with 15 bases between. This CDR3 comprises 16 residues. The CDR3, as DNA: TGCGCCAGCAGCCAAGACCCTCCCGAAGGGGGTTCACCCCTCCACTTT. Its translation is CASSQDPPEGGSPLHF.

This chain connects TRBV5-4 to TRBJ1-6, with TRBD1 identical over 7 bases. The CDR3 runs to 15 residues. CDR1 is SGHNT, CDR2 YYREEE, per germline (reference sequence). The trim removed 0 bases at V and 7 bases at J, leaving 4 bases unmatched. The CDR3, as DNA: TGTGCCAGCAGCTTGGATCGGGACAGAAATTCACCCCTCCACTTT. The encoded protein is CASSLDRDRNSPLHF.

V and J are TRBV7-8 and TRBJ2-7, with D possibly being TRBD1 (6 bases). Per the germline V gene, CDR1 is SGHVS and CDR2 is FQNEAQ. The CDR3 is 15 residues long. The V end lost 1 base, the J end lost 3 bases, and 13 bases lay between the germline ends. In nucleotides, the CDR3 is TGTGCCAGCAGCTTAGTCAGGGGATTCAACTACGAGCAGTACTTC. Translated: CASSLVRGFNYEQYF.

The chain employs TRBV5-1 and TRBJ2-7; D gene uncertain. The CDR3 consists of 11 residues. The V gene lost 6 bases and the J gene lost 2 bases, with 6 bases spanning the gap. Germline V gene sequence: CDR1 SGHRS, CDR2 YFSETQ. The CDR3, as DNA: TGCGCCAGCAAGGGAACCTACGAGCAGTACTTC. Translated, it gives CASKGTYEQYF.

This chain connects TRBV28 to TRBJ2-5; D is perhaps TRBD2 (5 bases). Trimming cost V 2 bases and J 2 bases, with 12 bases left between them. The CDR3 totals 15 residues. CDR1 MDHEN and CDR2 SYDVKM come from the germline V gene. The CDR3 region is CASSLEASRQETQYF. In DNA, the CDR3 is TGTGCCAGCAGTTTAGAAGCTAGCAGACAAGAGACCCAGTACTTC.

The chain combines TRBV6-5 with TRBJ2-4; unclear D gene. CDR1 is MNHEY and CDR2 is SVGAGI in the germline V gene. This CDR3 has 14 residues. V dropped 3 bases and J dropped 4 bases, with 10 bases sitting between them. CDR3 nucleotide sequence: TGTGCCAGCAGTTATGACCAAGGAAAAAACATTCAGTACTTC. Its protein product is CASSYDQGKNIQYF.

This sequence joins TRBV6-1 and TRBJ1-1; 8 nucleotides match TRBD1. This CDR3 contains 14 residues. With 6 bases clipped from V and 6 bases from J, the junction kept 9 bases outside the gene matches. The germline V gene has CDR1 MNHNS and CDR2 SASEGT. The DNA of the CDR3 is TGTGCCAGCAGACTCATTCAGGGGGCTTCTGAAGCTTTCTTT. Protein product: CASRLIQGASEAFF.

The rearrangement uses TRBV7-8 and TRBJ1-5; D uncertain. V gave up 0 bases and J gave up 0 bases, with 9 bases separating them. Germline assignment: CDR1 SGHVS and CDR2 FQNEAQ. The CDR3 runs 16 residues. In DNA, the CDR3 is TGTGCCAGCAGCTTAGCTCCGACGGATAGCAATCAGCCCCAGCATTTT. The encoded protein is CASSLAPTDSNQPQHF.

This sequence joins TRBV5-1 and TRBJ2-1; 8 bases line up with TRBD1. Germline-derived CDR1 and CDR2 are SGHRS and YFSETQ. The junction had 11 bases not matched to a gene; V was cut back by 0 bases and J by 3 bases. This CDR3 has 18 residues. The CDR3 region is CASSLGTRQGTNYNEQFF. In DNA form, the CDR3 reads TGCGCCAGCAGCTTGGGGACCCGACAGGGGACAAACTACAATGAGCAGTTCTTC. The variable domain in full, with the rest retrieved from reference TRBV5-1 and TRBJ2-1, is KAGVTQTPRYLIKTRGQQVTLSCSPISGHRSVSWYQQTPGQGLQFLFEYFSETQRNKGNFPGRFSGRQFSNSRSEMNVSTLELGDSALYLCASSLGTRQGTNYNEQFFGPGTRLTVL.

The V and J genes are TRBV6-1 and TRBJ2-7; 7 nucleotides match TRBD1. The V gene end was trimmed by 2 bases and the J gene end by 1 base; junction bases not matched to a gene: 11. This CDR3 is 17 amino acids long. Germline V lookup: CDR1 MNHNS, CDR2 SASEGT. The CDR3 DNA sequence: TGTGCCAGCAGTGAACACGCGGTTGGGACAGCGTCCTACGAGCAGTACTTC. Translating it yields CASSEHAVGTASYEQYF.

CDR3: CASSFRGRDQPQHF. The CDR3 DNA sequence: TGTGCCAGCAGCTTCCGGGGGCGGGATCAGCCCCAGCATTTT. The rearrangement links TRBV6-5 to TRBJ1-5, with D possibly matching TRBD1 (6 bases). Germline CDR1 and CDR2: MNHEY and SVGAGI. The CDR3 length is 14 residues. Trimming removed 6 bases from V and 5 bases from J, with 14 bases in between.